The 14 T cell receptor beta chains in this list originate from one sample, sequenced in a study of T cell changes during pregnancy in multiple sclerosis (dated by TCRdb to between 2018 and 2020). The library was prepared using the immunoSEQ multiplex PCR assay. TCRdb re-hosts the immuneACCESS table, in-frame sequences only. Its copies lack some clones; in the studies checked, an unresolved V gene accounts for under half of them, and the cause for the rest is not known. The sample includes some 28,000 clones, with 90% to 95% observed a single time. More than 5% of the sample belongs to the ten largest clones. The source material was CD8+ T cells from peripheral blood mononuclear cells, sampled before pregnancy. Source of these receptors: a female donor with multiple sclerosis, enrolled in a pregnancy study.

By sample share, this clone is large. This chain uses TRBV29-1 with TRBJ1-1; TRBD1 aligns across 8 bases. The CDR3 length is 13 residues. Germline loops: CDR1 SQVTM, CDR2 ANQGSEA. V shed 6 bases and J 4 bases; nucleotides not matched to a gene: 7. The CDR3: CSVQTGEGTEAFF. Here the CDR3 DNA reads TGCAGCGTCCAGACAGGGGAAGGCACTGAAGCTTTCTTT.

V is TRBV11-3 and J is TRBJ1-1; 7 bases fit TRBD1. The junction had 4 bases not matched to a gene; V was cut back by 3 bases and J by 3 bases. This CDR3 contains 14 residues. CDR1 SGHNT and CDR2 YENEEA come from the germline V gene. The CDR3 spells CASSLGGQDTEAFF. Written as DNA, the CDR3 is TGTGCCAGCAGCTTGGGTGGACAGGACACTGAAGCTTTCTTT.

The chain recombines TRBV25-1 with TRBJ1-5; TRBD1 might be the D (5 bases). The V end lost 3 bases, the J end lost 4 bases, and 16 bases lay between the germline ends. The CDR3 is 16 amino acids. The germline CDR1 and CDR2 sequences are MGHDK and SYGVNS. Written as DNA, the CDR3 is TGTGCCAGCAGTGAGGGAGCGGGGGACGGAAATCAGCCCCAGCATTTT. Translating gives CASSEGAGDGNQPQHF. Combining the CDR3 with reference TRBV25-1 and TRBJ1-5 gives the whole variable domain EADIYQTPRYLVIGTGKKITLECSQTMGHDKMYWYQQDPGMELHLIHYSYGVNSTEKGDLSSESTVSRIRTEHFPLTLESARPSHTSQYLCASSEGAGDGNQPQHFGDGTRLSIL.

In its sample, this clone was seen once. DNA of the CDR3: TGTGCCAGCAGTCCCCCTCAGTACCAAGAGACCCAGTACTTC. It codes for CASSPPQYQETQYF. This sequence joins TRBV28 and TRBJ2-5; no clear D gene. Deletions cut 5 bases from V and 0 bases from J, with 10 bases between. Germline V gene lookup returns CDR1 MDHEN and CDR2 SYDVKM. The CDR3 sequence is 14 residues long.

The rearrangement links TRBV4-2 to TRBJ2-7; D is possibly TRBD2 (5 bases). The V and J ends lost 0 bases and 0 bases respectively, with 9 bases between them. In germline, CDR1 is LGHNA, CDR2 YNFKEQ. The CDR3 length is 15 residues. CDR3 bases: TGTGCCAGCAGCCAAGACCTGGCGGGCTCCTACGAGCAGTACTTC. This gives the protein CASSQDLAGSYEQYF.

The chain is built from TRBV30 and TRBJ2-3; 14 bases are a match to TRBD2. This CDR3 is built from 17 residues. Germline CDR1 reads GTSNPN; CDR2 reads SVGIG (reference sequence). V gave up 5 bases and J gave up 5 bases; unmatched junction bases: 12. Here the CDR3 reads CAWDPSRLAGGVDTQYF. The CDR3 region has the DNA TGTGCCTGGGACCCCTCCCGACTAGCGGGAGGGGTAGATACGCAGTATTTT.

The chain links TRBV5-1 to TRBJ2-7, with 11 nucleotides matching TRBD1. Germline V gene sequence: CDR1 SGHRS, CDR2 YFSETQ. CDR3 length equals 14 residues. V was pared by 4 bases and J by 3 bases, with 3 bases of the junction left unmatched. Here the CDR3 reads CASSQGQGDYEQYF. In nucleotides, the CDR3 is TGCGCCAGCAGCCAGGGACAGGGGGACTACGAGCAGTACTTC. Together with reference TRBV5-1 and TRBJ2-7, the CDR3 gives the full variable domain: KAGVTQTPRYLIKTRGQQVTLSCSPISGHRSVSWYQQTPGQGLQFLFEYFSETQRNKGNFPGRFSGRQFSNSRSEMNVSTLELGDSALYLCASSQGQGDYEQYFGPGTRLTVT.

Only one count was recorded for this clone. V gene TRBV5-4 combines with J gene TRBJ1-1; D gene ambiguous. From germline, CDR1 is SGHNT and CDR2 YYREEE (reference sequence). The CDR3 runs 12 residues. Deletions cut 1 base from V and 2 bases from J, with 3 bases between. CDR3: CASSLYNTEAFF. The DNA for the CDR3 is TGTGCCAGCAGCTTGTATAACACTGAAGCTTTCTTT.

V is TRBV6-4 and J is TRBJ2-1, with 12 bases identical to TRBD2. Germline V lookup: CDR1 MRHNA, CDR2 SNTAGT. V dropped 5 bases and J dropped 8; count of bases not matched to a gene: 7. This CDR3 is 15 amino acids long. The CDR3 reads CASSPTSGSMDEQFF. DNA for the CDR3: TGTGCCAGCAGTCCGACTAGCGGGAGCATGGATGAGCAGTTCTTC.

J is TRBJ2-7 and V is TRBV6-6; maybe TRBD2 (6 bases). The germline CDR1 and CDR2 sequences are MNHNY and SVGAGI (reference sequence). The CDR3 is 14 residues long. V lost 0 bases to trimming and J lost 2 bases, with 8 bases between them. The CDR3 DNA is TGTGCCAGCAGTTACTCTTGGGGGGCCTACGAGCAGTACTTC. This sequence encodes CASSYSWGAYEQYF.

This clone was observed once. CDR3 in amino acids: CASSSLGGKTYEQYF. Written as DNA, the CDR3 is TGTGCCAGCAGCTCGTTGGGCGGGAAAACCTACGAGCAGTACTTC. This sequence joins TRBV7-8 and TRBJ2-7, with D perhaps TRBD2 (6 bases). The CDR3 is made up of 15 amino acids. V dropped 4 bases and J dropped 2 bases, with 15 bases sitting between them. From germline, CDR1 is SGHVS and CDR2 FQNEAQ.

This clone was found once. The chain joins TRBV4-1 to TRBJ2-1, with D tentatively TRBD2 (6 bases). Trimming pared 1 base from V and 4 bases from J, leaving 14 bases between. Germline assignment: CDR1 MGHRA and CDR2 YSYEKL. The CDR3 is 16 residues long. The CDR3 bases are TGCGCCAGCAGCCAAGTATGGAGGGGACCATACAATGAGCAGTTCTTC. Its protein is CASSQVWRGPYNEQFF.

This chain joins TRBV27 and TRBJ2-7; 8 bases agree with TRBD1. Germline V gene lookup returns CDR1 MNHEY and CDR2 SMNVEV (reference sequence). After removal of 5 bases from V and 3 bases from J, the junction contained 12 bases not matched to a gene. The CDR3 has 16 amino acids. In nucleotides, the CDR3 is TGTGCCAGCAGTCCCACTTCCGGGACAGGAGACTACGAGCAGTACTTC. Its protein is CASSPTSGTGDYEQYF.

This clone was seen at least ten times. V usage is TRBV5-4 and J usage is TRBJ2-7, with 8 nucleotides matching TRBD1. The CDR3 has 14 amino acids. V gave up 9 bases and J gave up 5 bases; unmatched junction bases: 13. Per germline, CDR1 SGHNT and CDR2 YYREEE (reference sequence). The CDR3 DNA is TGTGCCACCAACGGACAGGGAAGAACTGACGAGCAGTACTTC. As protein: CATNGQGRTDEQYF.